A single sample is the source of the 2 T cell receptor beta chains below, sequenced in a study of blood T cells in healthy people across ages. Sample-barcoded 5' priming and a J-beta primer mix drove a second PCR of about 6 to 12 cycles. TCRdb called the 5' RACE reads again in MiXCR, with one record for every CDR3 protein. There are 1.5 million to 2 million distinct CDR3 sequences in the sample; around half occur only once, and more than 2% lies in the top ten. The sequencing input was blood. These receptors originate from a woman aged 40-49 years in good health.

The rearrangement uses TRBV4-3 and TRBJ2-6; 12 bases line up with TRBD2. This CDR3 has 19 amino acids. Germline loops: CDR1 LGHNA, CDR2 YSLEER. The V segment lost 3 bases and the J segment 0 bases; nucleotides outside the gene matches: 6. The CDR3: CASSQKLAGGYSGANVLTF. The CDR3 DNA reads TGCGCCAGCAGCCAGAAGCTAGCGGGGGGGTACTCTGGGGCCAACGTCCTGACTTTC.

The chain has TRBV29-1 and TRBJ1-2, with TRBD1 matching over 12 bases. Germline lookup yields CDR1 SQVTM and CDR2 ANQGSEA. This CDR3 has 13 residues. J was trimmed by 8 bases and V by 6 bases; bases with no gene match: 7. CDR3 in amino acids: CSVEGTGGRGYTF. In DNA form, the CDR3 reads TGCAGCGTGGAGGGGACAGGGGGCAGGGGCTACACCTTC.